The T cell receptor beta chain under discussion was sequenced for a study of Graves' ophthalmopathy and Graves' hyperthyroidism. The ends were cut back, 2 bases at V and 4 bases at J, with 9 bases in the middle. Per the germline V gene, CDR1 is MNHEY and CDR2 is SMNVEV (reference sequence). The CDR3 sequence is 13 residues long. Beta-chain TCR CDR3 regions were amplified from RNA transcripts. Following a first-round RT-PCR that used HTBI primers, a second-round multiplex PCR was carried out. TCRdb itself ran the multiplex PCR reads through MiXCR, one entry per CDR3 protein. Of 560,000 or so distinct CDR3 sequences detected, about 35% appear once; the ten largest clones hold over 3.5%. As to this clonotype: A much larger clone is a single base away; this may be a read error.

In this cohort, patients with other autoimmune diseases, uncontrolled infections, pregnancy or lactation were excluded. This chain links TRBV27 with TRBJ2-7; the D is unclear. The source material was peripheral blood or thyroid tissue (not recorded which). This sequence originates from an adult man with Graves' hyperthyroidism. The CDR3 DNA follows: TGTGCCAGCAGTTTAAAGGAGCAATACGAGCAGTACTTC. Translated: CASSLKEQYEQYF.